This T cell receptor (beta chain) stems from a study of tumor and adjacent non-tumor tissue in lung cancer. Study details: Aged roughly 30 to 85 years, patients included fewer than 11 men and 4 to 6 women with stage I to III disease. Some 4.2 million productive TCRbeta reads were obtained per sample on average.

Details on this clonotype: The junction and the germline gene differ at one end; a read error may be behind it.

TCRbeta libraries were built with three rounds of nested PCR, modified from ARM-PCR. TCRdb re-called the multiplex PCR reads through MiXCR, storing one row per CDR3 protein. Found here are more than 85,000 distinct CDR3 sequences, approximately 84% of them singletons; the top ten hold approximately 24%. This sample's RNA came from whole unsorted tissue. Donors were chemotherapy-naive, newly diagnosed lung cancer surgical patients in China, August–late 2014. The sequencing input was lung tumor tissue. This sequence originates from a man in his 70s with non-small cell lung cancer.

The CDR3 is CSIRDWERETQNF. In DNA form, the CDR3 reads TGCAGCATCCGCGATTGGGAGCGGGAGACCCAGAACTTC. The chain has TRBV29-1 and TRBJ2-5; 8 bases agree with TRBD2. The CDR3 runs to 13 residues. The germline V gene encodes CDR1 SQVTM and CDR2 ANQGSEA.